This T cell receptor (beta chain) is drawn from a study of beta chain features in type 1 diabetes. Across the whole study: Age, gender and cell yields were similar between patients and healthy donors. Study-wide findings and caveats: Moderate yet significant TCRB CDR3 shortening was seen in Type 1 diabetes patients in all four CD4+ subsets.

Every bit of the isolated RNA underwent reverse transcription, so sequencing read expressed TCRB transcripts. The protocol was immunoSEQ multiplex PCR, while the TCRdb copy is restricted to in-frame clones and leaves out a portion. The sample has some 200,000 clones, around 16% seen once. This CDR3 contains 16 residues. Germline-derived CDR1 and CDR2 are MGHDK and SYGVNS. Trimming pared 3 bases from V and 5 bases from J, leaving 18 bases between. This clone was counted between two and nine times. Its cognate antigen is unknown. The authors sorted CD4+ naive, central memory, regulatory and stem cell-like memory cells via CD45RO/CCR7/CD25/CD127/CD95/CD27.

This sequence joins TRBV25-1 and TRBJ2-3; weak D call: TRBD1 (6 bases). Sample: naive CD4+ T cells from blood. The origin of this receptor is a young man with type 1 diabetes. CDR3 bases: TGTGCCAGCAGTGACTACCTACTGACAGGTGAAGATACGCAGTATTTT. Translation: CASSDYLLTGEDTQYF.